This passage covers 2 T cell receptor beta chains from one sample sequenced in a study of identifying expanded T cells in peripheral blood (dated by TCRdb to the late 2010s). Library prep was done by the immunoSEQ multiplex PCR assay. TCRdb holds this immuneACCESS table with in-frame rearrangements only. Some clones are missing; in checked studies, unresolved V genes explain under half, and the rest has no known cause. The sample records over 45,000 clones, under 85% of which are singletons. About 15% of the sample comes from the top ten. Sequences were obtained from blood. Receptors originate from a person aged 18-70 years in good health.

CDR3 nucleotide sequence: TGTGCCAGCAGCACCTCCGGGACAGGGGCAAGGGCAAATGAGCAGTTCTTC. Translation: CASSTSGTGARANEQFF. J is TRBJ2-1 and V is TRBV7-2; 10 nucleotides agree with TRBD1. Germline V gene lookup returns CDR1 SGHTA and CDR2 FQGNSA. The junction had 14 bases not matched to a gene; V was cut back by 5 bases and J by 7 bases. The CDR3 extends over 17 amino acids.

This clone was detected only once. The chain couples TRBV18 to TRBJ1-4; no firm D call. The germline V gene encodes CDR1 KGHSH and CDR2 LQKENI. The ends were cut back, 4 bases at V and 0 bases at J, with 6 bases in the middle. The CDR3 spans 14 residues. CDR3 residues: CASSLHPTNEKLFF. Written as DNA, the CDR3 is TGTGCCAGCTCACTACACCCAACTAATGAAAAACTGTTTTTT.